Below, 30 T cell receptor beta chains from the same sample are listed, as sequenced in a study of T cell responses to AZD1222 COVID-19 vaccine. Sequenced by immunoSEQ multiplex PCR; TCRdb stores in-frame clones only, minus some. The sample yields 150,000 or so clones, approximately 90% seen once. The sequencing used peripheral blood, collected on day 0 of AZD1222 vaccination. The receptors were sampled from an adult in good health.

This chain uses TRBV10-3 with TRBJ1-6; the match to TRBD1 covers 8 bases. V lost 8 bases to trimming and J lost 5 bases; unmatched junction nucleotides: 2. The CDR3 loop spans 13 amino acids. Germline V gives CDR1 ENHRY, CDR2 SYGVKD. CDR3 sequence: CAIQGANNSPLHF. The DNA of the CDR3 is TGTGCCATCCAGGGGGCGAATAATTCACCCCTCCACTTT.

The DNA for the CDR3 is TGCAGTGCTACTGTTGGGGGCGGCTACACCTTC. Protein: CSATVGGGYTF. This chain joins TRBV20-1 and TRBJ1-2; maybe TRBD1 (6 bases). CDR3 size: 11 residues. Germline V gene sequence: CDR1 DFQATT, CDR2 SNEGSKA (reference sequence). V lost 4 bases to trimming and J lost 8 bases, with 11 bases between them.

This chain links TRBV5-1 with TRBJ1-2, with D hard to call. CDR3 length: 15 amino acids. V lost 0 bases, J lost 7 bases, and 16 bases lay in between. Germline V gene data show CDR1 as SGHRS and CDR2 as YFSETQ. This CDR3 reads CASSLDTATYSGYTF. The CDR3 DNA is TGCGCCAGCAGCTTGGATACCGCAACCTATTCTGGCTACACCTTC.

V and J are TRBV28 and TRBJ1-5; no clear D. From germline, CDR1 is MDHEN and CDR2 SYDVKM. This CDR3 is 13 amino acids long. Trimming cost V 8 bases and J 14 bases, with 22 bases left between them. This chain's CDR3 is CASGPYLTGGEHF. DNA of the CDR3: TGTGCCAGCGGACCTTACCTGACGGGCGGGGAGCATTTT.

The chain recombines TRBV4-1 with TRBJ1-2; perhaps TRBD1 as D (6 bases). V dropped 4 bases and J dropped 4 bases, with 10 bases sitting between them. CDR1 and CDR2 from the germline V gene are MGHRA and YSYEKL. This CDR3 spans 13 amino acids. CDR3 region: CASSRGPAYGYTF. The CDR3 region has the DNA TGCGCCAGCAGCCGGGGGCCAGCCTATGGCTACACCTTC.

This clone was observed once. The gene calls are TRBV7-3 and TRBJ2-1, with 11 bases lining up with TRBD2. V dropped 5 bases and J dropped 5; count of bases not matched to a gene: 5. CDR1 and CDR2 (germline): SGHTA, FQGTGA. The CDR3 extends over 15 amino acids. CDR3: CASSLVAGGNNEQFF. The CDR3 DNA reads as TGTGCCAGCAGCCTCGTAGCGGGAGGGAACAATGAGCAGTTCTTC.

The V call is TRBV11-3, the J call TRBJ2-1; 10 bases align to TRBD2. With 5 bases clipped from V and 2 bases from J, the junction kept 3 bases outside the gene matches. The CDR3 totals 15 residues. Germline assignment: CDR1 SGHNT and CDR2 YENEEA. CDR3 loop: CASSPGTSAYNEQFF. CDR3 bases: TGTGCCAGCAGCCCAGGGACTAGCGCCTACAATGAGCAGTTCTTC.

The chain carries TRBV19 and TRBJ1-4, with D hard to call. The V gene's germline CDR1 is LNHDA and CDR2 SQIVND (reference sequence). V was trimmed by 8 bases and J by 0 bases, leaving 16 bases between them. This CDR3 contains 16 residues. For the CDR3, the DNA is TGTGCCAGTCAAGGAGTCCGTCAGGCAACTAATGAAAAACTGTTTTTT. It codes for CASQGVRQATNEKLFF.

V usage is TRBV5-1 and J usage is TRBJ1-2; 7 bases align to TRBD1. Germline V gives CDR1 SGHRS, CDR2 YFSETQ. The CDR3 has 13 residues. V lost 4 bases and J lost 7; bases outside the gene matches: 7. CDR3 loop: CASSGRTGGGYTF. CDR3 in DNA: TGCGCCAGCAGCGGACGGACAGGTGGTGGCTACACCTTC.

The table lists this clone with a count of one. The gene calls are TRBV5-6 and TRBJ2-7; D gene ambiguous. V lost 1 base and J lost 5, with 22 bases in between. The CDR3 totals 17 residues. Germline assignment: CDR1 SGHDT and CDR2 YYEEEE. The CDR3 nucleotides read TGTGCCAGCAGCTTGACCCCCTCCGGATCGAGGTCCCACGAGCAGTACTTC. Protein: CASSLTPSGSRSHEQYF.

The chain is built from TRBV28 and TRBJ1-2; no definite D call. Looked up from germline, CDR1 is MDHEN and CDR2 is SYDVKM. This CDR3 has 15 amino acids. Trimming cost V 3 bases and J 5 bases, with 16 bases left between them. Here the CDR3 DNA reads TGTGCCAGCAGTTTCGGCAGGTGGGAGGAATATGGCTACACCTTC. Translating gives CASSFGRWEEYGYTF.

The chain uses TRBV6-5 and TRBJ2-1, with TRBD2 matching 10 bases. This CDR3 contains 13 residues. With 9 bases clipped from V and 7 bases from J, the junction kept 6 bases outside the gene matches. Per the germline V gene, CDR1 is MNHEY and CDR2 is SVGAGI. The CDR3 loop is CASGELAGNEQFF. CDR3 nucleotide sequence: TGTGCCAGTGGGGAACTAGCGGGGAATGAGCAGTTCTTC.

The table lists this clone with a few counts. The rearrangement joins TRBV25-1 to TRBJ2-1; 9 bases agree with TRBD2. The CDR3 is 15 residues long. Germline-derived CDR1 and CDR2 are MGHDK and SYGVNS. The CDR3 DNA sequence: TGTGCAATATCAGGTAGCGGGAGCGCCTACAATGAGCAGTTCTTC. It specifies CAISGSGSAYNEQFF.

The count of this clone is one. For the CDR3, the DNA is TGTGCCAGCAGTTTTCGGGAGGGTTGGTACGAGCAGTACTTC. The encoded protein is CASSFREGWYEQYF. This sequence joins TRBV27 and TRBJ2-7; TRBD2 matches 8 bases. CDR3 length: 14 residues. J was trimmed by 4 bases and V by 3 bases; bases with no gene match: 5. Germline V lookup: CDR1 MNHEY, CDR2 SMNVEV (reference sequence).

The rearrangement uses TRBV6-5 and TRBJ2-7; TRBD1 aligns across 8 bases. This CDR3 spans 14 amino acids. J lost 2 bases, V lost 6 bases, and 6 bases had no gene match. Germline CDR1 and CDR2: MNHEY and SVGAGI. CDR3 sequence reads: CASSFKTGAYEQYF. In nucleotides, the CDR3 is TGTGCCAGCAGCTTTAAGACAGGGGCCTACGAGCAGTACTTC.

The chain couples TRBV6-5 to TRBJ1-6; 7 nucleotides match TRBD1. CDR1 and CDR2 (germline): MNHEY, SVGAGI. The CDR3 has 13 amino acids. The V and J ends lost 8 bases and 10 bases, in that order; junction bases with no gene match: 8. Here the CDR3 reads CASLRDSVSPLHF. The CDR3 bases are TGTGCCAGCCTCCGGGACAGCGTATCACCCCTCCACTTT.

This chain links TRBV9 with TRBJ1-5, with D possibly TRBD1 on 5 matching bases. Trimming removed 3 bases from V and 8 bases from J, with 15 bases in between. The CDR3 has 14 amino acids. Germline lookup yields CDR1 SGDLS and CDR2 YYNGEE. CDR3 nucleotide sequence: TGTGCCAGCAGCGCTGGGGCCGGAAGGGAGCCCCAGCATTTT. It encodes CASSAGAGREPQHF.

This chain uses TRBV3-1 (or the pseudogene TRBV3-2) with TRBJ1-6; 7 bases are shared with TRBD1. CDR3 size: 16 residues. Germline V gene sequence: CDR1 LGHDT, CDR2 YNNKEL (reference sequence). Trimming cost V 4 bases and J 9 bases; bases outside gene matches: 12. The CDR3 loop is CASSPPGQHRGSPLHF. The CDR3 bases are TGTGCCAGCAGCCCTCCGGGACAACACAGGGGTTCACCCCTCCACTTT.

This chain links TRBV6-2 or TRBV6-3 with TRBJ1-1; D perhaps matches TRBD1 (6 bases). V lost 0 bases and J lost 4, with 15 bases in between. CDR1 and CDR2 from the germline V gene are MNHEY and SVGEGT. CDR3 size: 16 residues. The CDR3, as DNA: TGTGCCAGCAGTTACTCTCCGGGGGCTGGACGCACTGAAGCTTTCTTT. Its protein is CASSYSPGAGRTEAFF.

In nucleotides, the CDR3 is TGTGCCAGCTCACCAAATCAGGGAGGGTATGGCTACACCTTC. As protein: CASSPNQGGYGYTF. The chain combines TRBV18 with TRBJ1-2; TRBD1 is a possible D gene (5 bases). Germline CDR1 KGHSH, CDR2 LQKENI. This CDR3 contains 14 residues. V was shortened by 2 bases and J by 5 bases, with 12 bases between the two germline ends. Full variable domain (missing parts from reference TRBV18 and TRBJ1-2): NAGVMQNPRHLVRRRGQEARLRCSPMKGHSHVYWYRQLPEEGLKFMVYLQKENIIDESGMPKERFSAEFPKEGPSILRIQQVVRGDSAAYFCASSPNQGGYGYTFGSGTRLTVV.

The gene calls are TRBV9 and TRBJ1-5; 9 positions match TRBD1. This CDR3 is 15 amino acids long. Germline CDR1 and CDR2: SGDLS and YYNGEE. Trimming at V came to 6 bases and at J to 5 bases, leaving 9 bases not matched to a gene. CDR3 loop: CASNRQGERDQPQHF. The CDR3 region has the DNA TGTGCCAGCAACAGACAGGGGGAAAGAGATCAGCCCCAGCATTTT.

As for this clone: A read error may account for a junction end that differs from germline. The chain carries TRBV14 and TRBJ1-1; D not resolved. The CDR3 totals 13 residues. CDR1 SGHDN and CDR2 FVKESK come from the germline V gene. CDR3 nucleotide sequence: TGTGCCAGCAGCCAAGATTTTCAGTTTGGATACATCTTT. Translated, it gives CASSQDFQFGYIF.

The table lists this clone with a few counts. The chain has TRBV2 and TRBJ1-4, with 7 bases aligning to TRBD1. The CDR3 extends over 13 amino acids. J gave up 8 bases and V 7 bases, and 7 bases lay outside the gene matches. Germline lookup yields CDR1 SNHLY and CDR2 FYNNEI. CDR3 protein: CASIDRAAEKLFF. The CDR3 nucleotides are TGTGCCAGCATAGACAGGGCAGCGGAAAAACTGTTTTTT.

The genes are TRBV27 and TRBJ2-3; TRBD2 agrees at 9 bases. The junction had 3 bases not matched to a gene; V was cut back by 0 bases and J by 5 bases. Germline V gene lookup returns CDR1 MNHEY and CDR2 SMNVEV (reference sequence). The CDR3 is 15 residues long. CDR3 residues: CASSLSSGSLDTQYF. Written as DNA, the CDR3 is TGTGCCAGCAGTTTATCTAGCGGGAGCCTAGATACGCAGTATTTT.

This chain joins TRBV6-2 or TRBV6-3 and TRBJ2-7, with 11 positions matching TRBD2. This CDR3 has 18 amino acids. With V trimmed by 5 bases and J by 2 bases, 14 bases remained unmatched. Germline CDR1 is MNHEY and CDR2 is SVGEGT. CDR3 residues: CASSPLRLAGMRTYEQYF. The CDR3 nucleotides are TGTGCCAGCAGTCCCTTAAGACTAGCGGGAATGAGGACCTACGAGCAGTACTTC.

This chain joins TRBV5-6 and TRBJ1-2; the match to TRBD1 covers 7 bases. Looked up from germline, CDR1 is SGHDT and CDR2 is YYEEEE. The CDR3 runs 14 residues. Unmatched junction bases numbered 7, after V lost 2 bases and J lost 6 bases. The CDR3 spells CASSFWQGVDGYTF. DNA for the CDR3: TGTGCCAGCAGCTTTTGGCAGGGGGTCGATGGCTACACCTTC.

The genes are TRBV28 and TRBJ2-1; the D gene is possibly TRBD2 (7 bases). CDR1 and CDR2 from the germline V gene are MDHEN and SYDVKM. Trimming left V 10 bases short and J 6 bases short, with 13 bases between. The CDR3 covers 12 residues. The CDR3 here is CATGRGSNEQFF. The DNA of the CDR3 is TGTGCCACGGGGAGGGGGAGCAATGAGCAGTTCTTC.

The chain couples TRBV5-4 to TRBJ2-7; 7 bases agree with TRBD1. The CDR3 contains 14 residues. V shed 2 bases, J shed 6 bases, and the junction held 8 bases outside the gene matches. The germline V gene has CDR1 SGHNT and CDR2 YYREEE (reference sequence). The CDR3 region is CASSFDDRVREQYF. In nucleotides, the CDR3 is TGTGCCAGCAGCTTCGACGACAGGGTTCGCGAGCAGTACTTC.

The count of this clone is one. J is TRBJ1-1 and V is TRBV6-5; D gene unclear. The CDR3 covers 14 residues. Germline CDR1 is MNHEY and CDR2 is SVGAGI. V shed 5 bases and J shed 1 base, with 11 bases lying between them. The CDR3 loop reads CASSKYGENTEAFF. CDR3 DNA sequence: TGTGCCAGCAGTAAATACGGGGAGAACACTGAAGCTTTCTTT.

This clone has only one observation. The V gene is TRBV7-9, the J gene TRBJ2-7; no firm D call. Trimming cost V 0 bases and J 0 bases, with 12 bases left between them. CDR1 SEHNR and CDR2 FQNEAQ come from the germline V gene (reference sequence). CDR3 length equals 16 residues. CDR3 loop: CASSLAVGVGSYEQYF. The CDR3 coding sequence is TGTGCCAGCAGCTTAGCGGTCGGCGTGGGCTCCTACGAGCAGTACTTC.